This entry lists 14 T cell receptor beta chains sequenced from one sample in a study of blood T cell repertoires in COVID-19. TCRdb keeps only in-frame clones here, not all; method: immunoSEQ multiplex PCR. The data contain 90,000 to 120,000 clones, 84% of them singletons. Sequencing used peripheral blood. These receptors came from a human donor in a cohort sampled during active COVID-19.

The J gene is TRBJ2-5, the V gene TRBV3-1 (or the pseudogene TRBV3-2), with D possibly matching TRBD2 (7 bases). CDR1 is LGHDT and CDR2 is YNNKEL in the germline V gene (reference sequence). The CDR3 spans 19 residues. V dropped 0 bases and J dropped 5 bases, with 25 bases sitting between them. The CDR3, as DNA: TGTGCCAGCAGCCAAGAGATCGGGGGCCCCAGCGGGATGAGGGAGACCCAGTACTTC. Translated, it gives CASSQEIGGPSGMRETQYF.

The CDR3 protein is CASSPQQPLTYGELFF. CDR3 DNA: TGTGCCAGCTCACCACAACAGCCCCTTACCTACGGGGAGCTGTTTTTT. The chain joins TRBV18 to TRBJ2-2; D is unclear. The germline CDR1 and CDR2 sequences are KGHSH and LQKENI. This CDR3 has 16 amino acids. V lost 1 base and J 7 bases, leaving 16 bases between the germline ends. The variable domain in full, completed from reference TRBV18 and TRBJ2-2, reads NAGVMQNPRHLVRRRGQEARLRCSPMKGHSHVYWYRQLPEEGLKFMVYLQKENIIDESGMPKERFSAEFPKEGPSILRIQQVVRGDSAAYFCASSPQQPLTYGELFFGEGSRLTVL.

The chain recombines TRBV18 with TRBJ2-2; 9 nucleotides agree with TRBD2. V lost 3 bases and J lost 4; bases outside the gene matches: 6. The CDR3 length is 16 residues. Germline CDR1 and CDR2: KGHSH and LQKENI. CDR3 sequence: CASSPREGLGTGELFF. Written as DNA, the CDR3 is TGTGCCAGCTCACCGCGGGAGGGCCTGGGCACCGGGGAGCTGTTTTTT.

The chain links TRBV19 to TRBJ1-5; 9 bases fit TRBD1. CDR1 LNHDA and CDR2 SQIVND come from the germline V gene (reference sequence). Losses at the gene ends were 5 bases for V and 4 bases for J; bases not matched to a gene: 12. CDR3 length: 17 residues. CDR3 bases: TGTGCCAGTAGTTATTTAAGGAACAGGGGGCAAAATCAGCCCCAGCATTTT. This encodes CASSYLRNRGQNQPQHF.

The rearrangement uses TRBV14 and TRBJ2-7; 8 nucleotides align to TRBD2. The CDR3 spans 15 residues. Trimming removed 2 bases from V and 7 bases from J; junction bases left unmatched: 10. CDR1 SGHDN and CDR2 FVKESK come from the germline V gene. Written as DNA, the CDR3 is TGTGCCAGCAGCCAATTGGGAGCGGGAGTCCAAGAGCAGTACGTC. This translates into CASSQLGAGVQEQYV.

The V and J genes are TRBV30 and TRBJ2-5; 8 positions match TRBD2. The CDR3 loop spans 14 amino acids. V trimming: 5 bases; J trimming: 4 bases; junction bases outside the gene matches: 9. CDR1 GTSNPN and CDR2 SVGIG come from the germline V gene (reference sequence). CDR3 residues: CAWEVDSGTETQYF. CDR3 sequence (DNA): TGTGCCTGGGAGGTCGATAGCGGGACAGAGACCCAGTACTTC. The complete variable domain, with remaining parts taken from reference TRBV30 and TRBJ2-5, reads SQTIHQWPATLVQPVGSPLSLECTVEGTSNPNLYWYRQAAGRGLQLLFYSVGIGQISSEVPQNLSASRPQDRQFILSSKKLLLSDSGFYLCAWEVDSGTETQYFGPGTRLLVL.

The chain employs TRBV7-2 and TRBJ1-5; D is ambiguous. The CDR3 sequence is 12 residues long. Germline CDR1 SGHTA, CDR2 FQGNSA. V lost 3 bases, J lost 3 bases, and 3 bases lay in between. CDR3 residues: CASSFYNQPQHF. CDR3 sequence (DNA): TGTGCCAGCAGCTTTTACAATCAGCCCCAGCATTTT.

The sample holds one count of this clone. The chain recombines TRBV3-1 (or the pseudogene TRBV3-2) with TRBJ2-7; TRBD2 might be the D (6 bases). Germline CDR1 is LGHDT and CDR2 is YNNKEL (reference sequence). This CDR3 has 13 amino acids. V lost 3 bases and J 3 bases, leaving 9 bases between the germline ends. CDR3 in DNA: TGTGCCAGCAGCCAGCTTAGCGGCTACGAGCAGTACTTC. Translation gives CASSQLSGYEQYF.

V and J are TRBV6-6 and TRBJ2-5; maybe TRBD2 (5 bases). Germline-derived CDR1 and CDR2 are MNHNY and SVGAGI (reference sequence). V was clipped by 7 bases and J by 4 bases, with 10 bases between them. The CDR3 length is 12 residues. The DNA for the CDR3 is TGTGCCAGCACAGGTGCGGGAGAGACCCAGTACTTC. This encodes CASTGAGETQYF.

The chain recombines TRBV27 with TRBJ2-7; perhaps TRBD2 as D (6 bases). V lost 2 bases to trimming and J lost 3 bases, with 14 bases between them. The CDR3 length is 15 residues. Germline assignment: CDR1 MNHEY and CDR2 SMNVEV (reference sequence). CDR3 in amino acids: CASSLGTPLLYEQYF. The DNA for the CDR3 is TGTGCCAGCAGTTTAGGGACTCCGTTACTCTACGAGCAGTACTTC.

The CDR3: CASSTVGGYNEQFF. The CDR3 DNA reads as TGTGCCAGCAGCACAGTGGGGGGCTACAATGAGCAGTTCTTC. The rearrangement uses TRBV7-2 and TRBJ2-1; TRBD2 is a possible D gene (6 bases). V lost 5 bases and J 3 bases, leaving 11 bases between the germline ends. Germline-derived CDR1 and CDR2 are SGHTA and FQGNSA. This CDR3 is built from 14 residues.

The rearrangement uses TRBV29-1 and TRBJ2-7; the D gene is possibly TRBD1 (8 bases). Per the germline V gene, CDR1 is SQVTM and CDR2 is ANQGSEA. V was shortened by 3 bases and J by 5 bases, with 17 bases between the two germline ends. The CDR3 runs 14 residues. CDR3 loop: CSVDILQGGHEQYF. The CDR3, as DNA: TGCAGCGTTGATATTCTACAGGGGGGGCACGAGCAGTACTTC.

This clone appeared a single time. The chain employs TRBV11-2 and TRBJ2-2; 7 bases map to TRBD1. Germline V CDR1 and CDR2: SGHAT, FQNNGV. With 5 bases clipped from V and 7 bases from J, the junction kept 4 bases outside the gene matches. The CDR3 loop spans 13 amino acids. Here the CDR3 DNA reads TGTGCCAGCAGCAAGGGGGCGAACGGGGAGCTGTTTTTT. Residues: CASSKGANGELFF.

This clone was detected only a few times. V gene TRBV7-9 combines with J gene TRBJ2-7; possible D gene TRBD2, 6 bases. CDR3 size: 15 residues. Germline CDR1 SEHNR, CDR2 FQNEAQ (reference sequence). Trimming took 5 bases from V and 4 from J, leaving 18 bases between them. The CDR3 sequence: CASSLMGGTAYEQYV. The CDR3 nucleotides read TGTGCCAGCAGCCTCATGGGGGGTACCGCGTACGAGCAGTACGTC.